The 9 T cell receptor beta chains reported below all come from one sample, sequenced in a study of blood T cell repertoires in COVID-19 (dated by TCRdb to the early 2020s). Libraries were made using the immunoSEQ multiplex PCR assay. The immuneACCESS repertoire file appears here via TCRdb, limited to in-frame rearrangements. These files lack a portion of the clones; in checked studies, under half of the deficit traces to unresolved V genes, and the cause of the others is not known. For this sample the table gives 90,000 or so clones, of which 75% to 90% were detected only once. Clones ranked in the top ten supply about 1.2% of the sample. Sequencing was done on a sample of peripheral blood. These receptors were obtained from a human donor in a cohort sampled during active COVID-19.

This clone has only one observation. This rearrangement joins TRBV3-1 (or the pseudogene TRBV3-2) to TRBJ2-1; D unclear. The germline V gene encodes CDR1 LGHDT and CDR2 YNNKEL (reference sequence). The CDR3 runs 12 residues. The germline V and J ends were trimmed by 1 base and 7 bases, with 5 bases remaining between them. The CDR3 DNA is TGTGCCAGCAGCCAAGTGACTAATGAGCAGTTCTTC. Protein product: CASSQVTNEQFF.

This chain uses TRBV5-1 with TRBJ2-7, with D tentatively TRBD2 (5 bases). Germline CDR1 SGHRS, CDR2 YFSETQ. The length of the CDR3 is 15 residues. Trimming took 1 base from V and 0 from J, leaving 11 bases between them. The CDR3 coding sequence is TGCGCCAGCAGCTTGTCTTTAGGGAGCTCCTACGAGCAGTACTTC. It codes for CASSLSLGSSYEQYF.

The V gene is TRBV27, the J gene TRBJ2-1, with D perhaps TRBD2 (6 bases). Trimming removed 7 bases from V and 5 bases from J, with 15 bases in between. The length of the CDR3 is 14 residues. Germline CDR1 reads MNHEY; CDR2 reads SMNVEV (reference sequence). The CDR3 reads CASTLGLHHNEQFF. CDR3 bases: TGTGCCAGCACCTTGGGACTTCACCACAATGAGCAGTTCTTC.

The CDR3 nucleotides are TGTGCCAGCAGCCCCGGACTAGCGGCCTACAATGAGCAGTTCTTC. Protein sequence: CASSPGLAAYNEQFF. V is TRBV5-4 and J is TRBJ2-1, with 10 bases fitting TRBD2. Germline CDR1 SGHNT, CDR2 YYREEE (reference sequence). This CDR3 is built from 15 residues. Trimming removed 4 bases from V and 2 bases from J; junction bases left unmatched: 3.

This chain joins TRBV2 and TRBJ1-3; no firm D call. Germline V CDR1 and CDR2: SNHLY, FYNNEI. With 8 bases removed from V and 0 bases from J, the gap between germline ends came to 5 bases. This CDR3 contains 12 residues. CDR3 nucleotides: TGTGCCAGCGGACTCTCTGGAAACACCATATATTTT. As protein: CASGLSGNTIYF.

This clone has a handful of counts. For the CDR3, the DNA is TGTGCCAGCAGTTGGGCGGGAGAGACCCAGTACTTC. Translation gives CASSWAGETQYF. This chain uses TRBV5-6 with TRBJ2-5; D might be TRBD2 (5 bases). Germline lookup yields CDR1 SGHDT and CDR2 YYEEEE. The CDR3 runs to 12 residues. Trimming stripped 5 bases from V and 4 bases from J, with 9 bases between.

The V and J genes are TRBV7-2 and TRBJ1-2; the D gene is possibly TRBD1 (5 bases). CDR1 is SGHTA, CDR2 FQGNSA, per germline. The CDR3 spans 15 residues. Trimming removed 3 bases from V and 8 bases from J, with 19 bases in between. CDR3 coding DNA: TGTGCCAGCAGCTTTGGGGCGGGAAGGGCTAAGGGCTACACCTTC. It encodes CASSFGAGRAKGYTF.

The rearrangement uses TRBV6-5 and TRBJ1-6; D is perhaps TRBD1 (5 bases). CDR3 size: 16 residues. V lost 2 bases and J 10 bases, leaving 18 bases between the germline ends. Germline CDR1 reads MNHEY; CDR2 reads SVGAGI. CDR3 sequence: CASSYVGGGNRSPLHF. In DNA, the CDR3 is TGTGCCAGCAGTTACGTTGGGGGGGGTAATAGATCACCCCTCCACTTT.

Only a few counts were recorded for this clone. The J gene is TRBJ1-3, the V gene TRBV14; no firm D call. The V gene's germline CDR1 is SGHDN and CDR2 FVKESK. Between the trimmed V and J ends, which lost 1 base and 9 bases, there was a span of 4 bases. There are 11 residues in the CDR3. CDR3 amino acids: CASSQGSTIYF. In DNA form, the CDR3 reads TGTGCCAGCAGCCAAGGGAGCACCATATATTTT.